Sequencing of this T cell receptor (beta chain) was carried out in a study of cytomegalovirus exposure and HLA in healthy donors. Findings and limits, study-wide: Specific recognition of CMV antigens was confirmed in vitro for a few chains (all CMV-associated). One later analysis reportedly identified an Asian-associated ancestry cluster that showed fewer N-insertions than the approximately 700-donor mean.

The V and J ends lost 3 bases and 1 base respectively, with 10 bases between them. CDR1 is SGDLS, CDR2 YYNGEE, per germline. The CDR3 consists of 14 residues. Vbeta (60) and Jbeta (13) primers were used in the PCR. The method was immunoSEQ multiplex PCR; TCRdb's version includes in-frame clones alone and lacks a portion of them. The data contain about 69,000 clones, around 70% of them singletons. In regard to this clone: What it binds is unknown.

The rearrangement uses TRBV9 and TRBJ1-1; D is possibly TRBD1 (6 bases). What was sequenced was PBMCs. This TCR derives from a male donor in good health and CMV-seropositive. This chain's CDR3 is CASSGTVQNTEAFF. The CDR3, as DNA: TGTGCCAGCAGCGGGACAGTCCAGAACACTGAAGCTTTCTTT.